One and the same sample provided the 10 T cell receptor beta chains below, sequenced in a study of human T cells and chemical hapten exposure. TCRdb re-called the 5' RACE reads through MiXCR, storing one row per CDR3 protein. Altogether 110,000 or so distinct CDR3 sequences are present, around a fifth being singletons, with the ten largest covering approximately 2.8%. The total RNA was obtained from whole blood that was not fractionated. These receptors came from a human donor in good health.

This clonotype was recorded a few times. The chain carries TRBV12-3 or TRBV12-4 and TRBJ1-3, with unresolved D. This CDR3 spans 13 amino acids. The ends were cut back, 8 bases at V and 0 bases at J, with 8 bases in the middle. CDR3 amino acids: CASLEGSGNTIYF. The CDR3, as DNA: TGTGCCAGCCTCGAGGGCTCTGGAAACACCATATATTTT.

The table lists this clonotype with a few counts. The V and J genes are TRBV4-1 and TRBJ2-3; D call uncertain. The V gene's germline CDR1 is MGHRA and CDR2 YSYEKL. CDR3 length: 14 residues. With 1 base removed from V and 2 bases from J, the gap between germline ends came to 7 bases. The CDR3 here is CASSQVVITDTQYF. Written as DNA, the CDR3 is TGCGCCAGCAGCCAAGTAGTCATCACAGATACGCAGTATTTT.

This clonotype has just a few counts. The DNA for the CDR3 is TGTGCCAGCAGTGAAGCTGGCATCAATGAAAAACTGTTTTTT. Translating it yields CASSEAGINEKLFF. The chain combines TRBV6-1 with TRBJ1-4; D is uncertain. V was clipped by 0 bases and J by 5 bases, with 7 bases between them. The CDR3 is 14 residues long. Germline V gene lookup returns CDR1 MNHNS and CDR2 SASEGT.

The chain joins TRBV29-1 to TRBJ2-3; D is ambiguous. The CDR3 covers 12 residues. CDR1 is SQVTM and CDR2 is ANQGSEA in the germline V gene. Trimming took 8 bases from V and 2 from J, leaving 11 bases between them. The CDR3 nucleotides read TGCAGCCTAAGGACCGTCACAGATACGCAGTATTTT. Its translation is CSLRTVTDTQYF.

CDR3 sequence (DNA): TGCAGCGTTGAAGGACTCATGAACACTGAAGCTTTCTTT. Translation gives CSVEGLMNTEAFF. The chain employs TRBV29-1 and TRBJ1-1; D unclear. This CDR3 contains 13 residues. The V and J ends lost 1 base and 0 bases respectively, with 6 bases between them. CDR1 SQVTM and CDR2 ANQGSEA come from the germline V gene.

The rearrangement links TRBV7-9 to TRBJ2-1; the D is unclear. Germline loops: CDR1 SEHNR, CDR2 FQNEAQ (reference sequence). The length of the CDR3 is 15 residues. V shed 7 bases and J shed 8 bases, with 21 bases lying between them. The CDR3, as DNA: TGTGCCAGCACCGACGGGCGGACCAGTGAGGATGAGCAGTTCTTC. Amino acid sequence: CASTDGRTSEDEQFF.

The chain has TRBV27 and TRBJ2-6, with 8 bases identical to TRBD1. CDR3 size: 19 residues. Germline V gene sequence: CDR1 MNHEY, CDR2 SMNVEV (reference sequence). V shed 7 bases, J shed 1 base, and the junction held 15 bases outside the gene matches. The CDR3: CASTLHQDRVTSGANVLTF. The CDR3 DNA is TGTGCCAGCACCTTACATCAGGACAGGGTCACTTCTGGGGCCAACGTCCTGACTTTC.

The chain joins TRBV7-2 to TRBJ1-2; perhaps TRBD1 as D (5 bases). This CDR3 has 13 residues. In germline, CDR1 is SGHTA, CDR2 FQGNSA. V was cut by 4 bases and J by 8 bases, with 14 bases left in between. CDR3 region: CASSWDSEGGYTF. The CDR3, as DNA: TGTGCCAGCAGCTGGGACTCCGAAGGCGGCTACACCTTC.

The rearrangement links TRBV12-3 or TRBV12-4 to TRBJ1-2; D is perhaps TRBD1 (5 bases). Trimming pared 3 bases from V and 3 bases from J, leaving 8 bases between. The CDR3 loop spans 13 amino acids. In DNA form, the CDR3 reads TGTGCCAGCAGTTTTCAGGGCCACTATGGCTACACCTTC. Amino acids: CASSFQGHYGYTF.

V is TRBV28 and J is TRBJ2-7; D possibly corresponds to TRBD2 (5 bases). Germline V gene lookup returns CDR1 MDHEN and CDR2 SYDVKM. The V end lost 3 bases, the J end lost 9 bases, and 12 bases lay between the germline ends. The CDR3 loop spans 12 amino acids. Written as DNA, the CDR3 is TGTGCCAGCAGTTTCCAAGACGAGGGGCAGTACTTC. Translating gives CASSFQDEGQYF.